This TCR beta chain was profiled in a study of regulatory T cells in long-lasting Graves disease. In germline, CDR1 is MDHEN, CDR2 SYDVKM. Germline trimming cut 6 bases from V and 2 bases from J; bases unmatched to any gene: 11. The CDR3 extends over 17 amino acids. Relying on iRepertoire HTBI primers and Arm-PCR of CDR3 regions, the team built TCR beta libraries. From the multiplex PCR reads, TCRdb called clonotypes with MiXCR, one entry per CDR3 protein. Among over 650,000 distinct CDR3 sequences listed, around 30% were seen once. Described time point: persistent/refractory GD, antithyroid drugs over 5 years with positive TRAb. PBMC-extracted RNA yielded the TCR library. This clonotype was counted at least ten times.

The sequencing used peripheral blood mononuclear cells (PBMCs), collected when the disease was refractory, from a patient treated with antithyroid drugs. This chain links TRBV28 with TRBJ2-5; TRBD2 matches 11 bases. The source is a female donor with Graves disease. The DNA for the CDR3 is TGTGCCAGCAGCCCTCAACTAGCGGGAGTGGGTCAAGAGACCCAGTACTTC. Encoded protein: CASSPQLAGVGQETQYF. The variable domain in full, with the rest retrieved from reference TRBV28 and TRBJ2-5, is DVKVTQSSRYLVKRTGEKVFLECVQDMDHENMFWYRQDPGLGLRLIYFSYDVKMKEKGDIPEGYSVSREKKERFSLILESASTNQTSMYLCASSPQLAGVGQETQYFGPGTRLLVL.